This T cell receptor beta chain was identified in a study of early T cells in non-severe SARS-CoV-2 infection. The CDR3 is 14 amino acids. CDR1 SGHRS and CDR2 YFSETQ come from the germline V gene. Trimming cost V 6 bases and J 3 bases; bases outside gene matches: 7. This clonotype was detected ten times or more. MiXCR, applied by TCRdb to the 5' RACE reads, yields one record per CDR3 protein. The sample holds tens of thousands of distinct CDR3 sequences; more than 5.5% are singletons and the top ten take approximately 5%. The sample was whole blood. This receptor was taken from an adult who was a healthcare worker with PCR-confirmed SARS-CoV-2 infection or an uninfected control (not recorded which). The chain has TRBV5-1 and TRBJ2-3; 7 positions agree with TRBD1. Here the CDR3 DNA reads TGCGCCAGCACATCAAGGGGGCTAACAGATACGCAGTATTTT. This encodes CASTSRGLTDTQYF.